This T cell receptor (beta chain) came from a study of OX40 agonist ivuxolimab in advanced cancers. CDR1 is MNHNY and CDR2 is SVGAGI in the germline V gene (reference sequence). CDR3 size: 14 residues. The germline V and J ends were trimmed by 6 bases and 8 bases, with 17 bases remaining between them. Clones were sequenced by immunoSEQ multiplex PCR, and TCRdb holds only the in-frame ones, with some missing. The table has about 54,000 clones, more than 85% seen once. Whole-study results and caveats: There were, on average, more expanded clones in CD8+ T cells than in CD4+. At doses 0.1 to 3.0 mg/kg, CD4+ and CD8+ clones expanded.

A word on this clone: Its antigen is currently unknown.

The sample here was CD4+ or CD8+ T cells sorted from blood, taken in a trial of the OX40 agonist ivuxolimab. V and J are TRBV6-6 and TRBJ2-1; D might be TRBD2 (6 bases). This clonotype was obtained from an adult with an advanced solid tumor such as melanoma, head and neck, liver or kidney cancer. CDR3 sequence: CASSVGGILDEQFF. As DNA, the CDR3 is TGTGCCAGCAGCGTAGGAGGGATCTTGGATGAGCAGTTCTTC.